This TCR beta chain was sequenced during a study of Graves' ophthalmopathy and Graves' hyperthyroidism. The sample holds many counts of this clonotype. A much larger clone differs from this one at a single base, so this may be a read error. From RNA, the CDR3 regions of TCR beta chains were amplified and sequenced. The authors performed first-round RT-PCR with HTBI primers and then a second-round multiplex PCR. TCRdb passed the multiplex PCR reads through MiXCR, listing each CDR3 protein once. The sample records under 350,000 distinct CDR3 sequences, roughly 16% being singletons. The receptor was isolated from an adult man with Graves' ophthalmopathy. Sequencing was done on a sample of peripheral blood.

This chain's CDR3 is CSAAQGVGENIQYF. The CDR3 coding sequence is TGCAGTGCCGCCCAGGGGGTAGGGGAAAACATTCAGTACTTC. This chain joins TRBV20-1 and TRBJ2-4, with 7 bases matching TRBD1. V dropped 6 bases and J dropped 5; count of bases not matched to a gene: 10. There are 14 residues in the CDR3. Germline CDR1 DFQATT, CDR2 SNEGSKA (reference sequence).